Detailed here is one T cell receptor (beta chain). This CDR3 has 15 amino acids. CDR1 SGHTA and CDR2 FQGNSA come from the germline V gene. V gave up 5 bases and J gave up 7 bases, with 20 bases separating them. The sample belongs to a study of blood T cell repertoires in COVID-19. Study as a whole: From T cells, B-cell-depleted T cells, or PBMCs came the material, which was cDNA or gDNA.

As originally analysed: Cell counts per sample came from amplifying reference gene primers. Data came from immunoSEQ multiplex PCR; TCRdb stores just in-frame clones and leaves some out. V, J and clone size are those of that table, while D and trimming were read from the DNA. In the table there are about 170,000 clones, 86% of which are singletons. The V and J genes are TRBV7-2 and TRBJ1-2, with no clear D. The TCR was taken from a man between 65 and 85 years old with acute or convalescent COVID-19. Sequencing used peripheral blood. The CDR3 reads CASSGEGNDNGGYTF. CDR3 DNA: TGTGCCAGCAGCGGGGAGGGCAACGACAACGGTGGCTACACCTTC.